The T cell receptor beta chain described here comes from a study of cytomegalovirus exposure and HLA in healthy donors (dated by TCRdb to 2017 to 2019). Notes on the research overall: An earlier analysis of 587 of the donors reported roughly 270 Gb of sequence data and 117 million unique TCR beta sequences from 150 million to 200 million T cells. The study used immunosequencing to profile the T cell repertoires of some 600 subjects and linked those repertoires to cytomegalovirus serostatus. Every repertoire in the discovery cohort had been generated on one and the same sequencing platform. Both class I and class II loci were covered by HLA typing, at four-digit resolution. The study aimed to test whether cataloging public T cell receptors could reveal signatures of past pathogen exposure. To study patterns of TCR occurrence, a later analysis re-analyzed previously published TCR beta repertoires from several hundred donors and added high-resolution HLA genotyping. An early release that covered fewer than 800 HLA-typed donors contained around 300 gigabases of sequencing data and 80 million or so unique TCR sequences. Among some 410 genotyped donors of the cohort, an average of around 240,000 unique TCR beta nucleotide sequences were sequenced per donor, around 20% of them non-productive. A handful of DR-DQ haplotypes were treated as single units for association and clustering because of strong linkage in the cohort. In a later genetic analysis, genome-wide SNP genotypes for about 65% of the roughly 670 donors were used, and that subset was treated as a discovery cohort. Donor age, sex, ethnicity and CMV serostatus were compiled together with the repertoire data. To predict cytomegalovirus infection status, the study brought together high-throughput TCR immunosequencing, statistical association of individual TCRs with disease status, and machine learning. In the later analysis, no new phenotypic data were used to find candidate immune exposures; instead, reliance was placed on TCR beta sequences and their occurrence across donors. Typing coverage differed by locus: A, B, C, DRB1 and DQB1 were typed in roughly 629-630 donors, DQA1 in 500 to 550, DPA1 in around 610, and DPB1 in just under 490. In addition to the first cohort of around 670 subjects, a separate validation cohort of about 120 different subjects was used. Among the 398 genotyped donors, around 79% belonged to the genetic ancestry cluster associated with self-reported Caucasian donors. In an earlier analysis of 500 to 650 of the donors, high-throughput TCR beta sequencing was used to judge whether each TCR beta V gene segment behaved as functional or pseudogenic.

The protocol used for the library was the immunoSEQ multiplex PCR assay. For the multiplex PCR, a mixture combining 60 forward primers for TCR Vbeta segments and 13 reverse primers for TCR Jbeta segments was used. A multiplex PCR assay on genomic DNA amplified the CDR3 region of rearranged TCR beta genes. Amplified TCR beta libraries were sequenced as 87-base-pair reads on the Illumina HiSeq System. In the paper's pipeline: Across the 600 to 700 repertoires, a later analysis counted around 80 million unique TCR beta chains, around 10 million of which were shared by at least two donors. A nearest-neighbor algorithm error-corrected the raw reads and collapsed the reads into unique sequences, merging closely related sequences to remove PCR and sequencing errors. Alignment of CDR3 sequences to IMGT reference sequences was used to assign V, D and J gene segments. Each retained sequence needed at least a six-nucleotide match to both a V gene segment and a J gene segment. A rearrangement was called productive if the CDR3 had no stop codons and remained in frame with V and J, and every other rearrangement was called non-productive. CDR3 was defined by IMGT convention, running from the second conserved V-encoded cysteine to the conserved J-encoded phenylalanine. The earlier analysis of about 570 of the donors excluded any sequence lacking an unambiguous match to a single V gene segment. An earlier analysis of some 610 of the donors called V segments functional above 56.7% productive rearrangements and segregating when the between-donor standard deviation exceeded 5%. A statistical classification framework was built to diagnose cytomegalovirus status from the catalog of TCR beta chain sequences. A later analysis assigned V and J genes by comparing TCR nucleotide sequences with IMGT/GENE-DB human TR gene sequences. Using the TCRdist pipeline, a later analysis assigned CDR3 sequences along with most-parsimonious VDJ recombination scenarios. In a later analysis, each TCR beta chain was defined by its CDR3 amino acid sequence together with its V-gene family, and reads lacking a unique V-gene family were excluded. A later analysis removed 592 highly shared, low-generation-probability nucleotide sequences to deal with suspected cross-contamination and a sequencing artifact. For each public chain, a later analysis derived a clonal expansion index from normalized ranks of inferred template counts within each repertoire. In a later analysis, generation probabilities were computed using a VDJ recombination model fitted to out-of-frame rearrangements, and the results were checked against IGoR. Hypergeometric tests were used in a later analysis to score TCR-TCR, TCR-HLA and TCR-CMV co-occurrence, with a repertoire-size bias correction applied to the TCR pairs. A later analysis estimated false discovery rates by permuting HLA or CMV assignments 20 times. In a later analysis, co-occurring TCRs were grouped using DBSCAN, with TCRdist sequence similarity added in when clustering inside HLA-allele-positive subsets. Repertoires with fewer than 30,000 or more than 120,000 public chains were left out of co-occurrence clustering, as were four to six repertoires with anomalous nucleotide sharing. In TCRdb, the immuneACCESS table is reduced to in-frame sequences with V and J assigned. These tables do not hold every clone; where another copy was compared, an unresolved V gene accounts for under half, and the others remain unexplained. The V and J calls and clone size were taken over from that table, and D and trimming were inferred from the DNA. This sample is represented by over 120,000 clones; 70% of them were singletons. In total, the top ten clones hold roughly 2% of the sample.

This clone was counted only a few times. This receptor's antigen is unknown. The input lacks base qualities; no much larger clone sits a single base away. The germline V gene sets CDR1 to SGHAT and CDR2 to FQNNGV. The CDR3 numbers 10 residues from cysteine through phenylalanine. The entry retains the CDR3 DNA only, 30 bases that are in frame from base 1. Trimming removed 5 bases from V and 11 bases from J, leaving 9 bases between the germline ends. The cohort comprised hundreds of healthy bone marrow donors. At the time of sampling, every cohort member was nominally healthy, though immune exposures that went unrecorded were likely present. The donor tested CMV seropositive and was one of the 289 seropositive cohort members. Each donor provided a peripheral blood sample, and peripheral blood mononuclear cells were used for TCR beta sequencing. Genomic DNA was extracted from the blood cell samples with the Qiagen DNeasy Blood Extraction Kit.

General conclusions and limits of the study: About 15 rarely observed V segments, including chromosome 9 orphons, were excluded from the earlier analysis of about 610 of the donors because counts were too low. HLA typing was unavailable for some donors at each locus, so association tests used only the typed subset. V-gene and J-gene trimming of TCR beta chains was associated with a missense DCLRE1C variant in a later genetic analysis, and the association was replicated in an independent cohort. According to a later analysis, most CMV-associated TCR beta chains appeared to be HLA-restricted, and the HLA associations seemed to be driven largely by CMV exposure. Correlated functional status among segregating V segments might be attributable to linkage disequilibrium, but an unknown experimental factor could not be ruled out. In a later analysis, several top co-occurrence clusters were reported to appear linked to parvovirus B19, influenza, CMV and Epstein-Barr virus. Three of the identified cytomegalovirus-associated TCR beta chains were confirmed in vitro to be specific for cytomegalovirus antigens. The only immune exposure information available for the cohort was CMV serostatus. When HLA alleles, especially DR and DQ, strongly co-occurred, attributing TCR associations to individual alleles was difficult. In a later analysis, more than 15,000 TCR beta sequences were associated with specific HLA alleles at a false discovery rate of 0.05. The cohort was sequenced for TCR beta chains only, and without alpha or paired-chain data the features that could be detected were limited. Broadly in line with IMGT annotations, most TCR beta V segments showed up in productive rearrangements about 87% or about 30% of the time in an earlier analysis of 587 of the donors. In the study, around 160 TCR beta chains were listed as associated with cytomegalovirus. Across donors, most TCR sequences were observed very rarely, whereas some public TCRs were present in many individuals. Compared with equally common non-associated chains, HLA-associated TCR beta chains in a later analysis were more clonally expanded and had lower generation probabilities. In a later genetic analysis, fewer N-insertions in productive TCRs were reported among donors in an Asian-associated ancestry cluster than the roughly 640-donor mean. Cytomegalovirus status was reported to be diagnosed by the classifier with high specificity and sensitivity in both the original and validation cohorts. A further reported finding was that TCR beta sequences accurately predicted the HLA-A and HLA-B alleles for most subjects in the first cohort. The presence/absence analyses assumed that sequencing depth was roughly uniform across donors, and that assumption may not be true. The 87-base-pair reads could not distinguish some IMGT-functional V segments, including TRBV6-2 and TRBV6-3, so those segments were excluded. In a later analysis, the rate of TCR association differed among HLA loci, with DRB1 alleles having the most associated TCRs and HLA-C alleles having the fewest. It was suggested by the authors that the approach could potentially be generalized to other disease states and immunological phenotypes. A cluster of highly shared sequence variants was judged likely to represent a technical artifact of the sequencing pipeline.

This sequence originates from a woman aged 60-70 years in good health and CMV-seropositive. The chain joins TRBV11-2 to TRBJ1-1, with the D gene call left open. Sequenced material: PBMCs. The nucleotides are TGTGCCAGCAGCGCAACGGTCGCTTTCTTT. It translates as CASSATVAFF.